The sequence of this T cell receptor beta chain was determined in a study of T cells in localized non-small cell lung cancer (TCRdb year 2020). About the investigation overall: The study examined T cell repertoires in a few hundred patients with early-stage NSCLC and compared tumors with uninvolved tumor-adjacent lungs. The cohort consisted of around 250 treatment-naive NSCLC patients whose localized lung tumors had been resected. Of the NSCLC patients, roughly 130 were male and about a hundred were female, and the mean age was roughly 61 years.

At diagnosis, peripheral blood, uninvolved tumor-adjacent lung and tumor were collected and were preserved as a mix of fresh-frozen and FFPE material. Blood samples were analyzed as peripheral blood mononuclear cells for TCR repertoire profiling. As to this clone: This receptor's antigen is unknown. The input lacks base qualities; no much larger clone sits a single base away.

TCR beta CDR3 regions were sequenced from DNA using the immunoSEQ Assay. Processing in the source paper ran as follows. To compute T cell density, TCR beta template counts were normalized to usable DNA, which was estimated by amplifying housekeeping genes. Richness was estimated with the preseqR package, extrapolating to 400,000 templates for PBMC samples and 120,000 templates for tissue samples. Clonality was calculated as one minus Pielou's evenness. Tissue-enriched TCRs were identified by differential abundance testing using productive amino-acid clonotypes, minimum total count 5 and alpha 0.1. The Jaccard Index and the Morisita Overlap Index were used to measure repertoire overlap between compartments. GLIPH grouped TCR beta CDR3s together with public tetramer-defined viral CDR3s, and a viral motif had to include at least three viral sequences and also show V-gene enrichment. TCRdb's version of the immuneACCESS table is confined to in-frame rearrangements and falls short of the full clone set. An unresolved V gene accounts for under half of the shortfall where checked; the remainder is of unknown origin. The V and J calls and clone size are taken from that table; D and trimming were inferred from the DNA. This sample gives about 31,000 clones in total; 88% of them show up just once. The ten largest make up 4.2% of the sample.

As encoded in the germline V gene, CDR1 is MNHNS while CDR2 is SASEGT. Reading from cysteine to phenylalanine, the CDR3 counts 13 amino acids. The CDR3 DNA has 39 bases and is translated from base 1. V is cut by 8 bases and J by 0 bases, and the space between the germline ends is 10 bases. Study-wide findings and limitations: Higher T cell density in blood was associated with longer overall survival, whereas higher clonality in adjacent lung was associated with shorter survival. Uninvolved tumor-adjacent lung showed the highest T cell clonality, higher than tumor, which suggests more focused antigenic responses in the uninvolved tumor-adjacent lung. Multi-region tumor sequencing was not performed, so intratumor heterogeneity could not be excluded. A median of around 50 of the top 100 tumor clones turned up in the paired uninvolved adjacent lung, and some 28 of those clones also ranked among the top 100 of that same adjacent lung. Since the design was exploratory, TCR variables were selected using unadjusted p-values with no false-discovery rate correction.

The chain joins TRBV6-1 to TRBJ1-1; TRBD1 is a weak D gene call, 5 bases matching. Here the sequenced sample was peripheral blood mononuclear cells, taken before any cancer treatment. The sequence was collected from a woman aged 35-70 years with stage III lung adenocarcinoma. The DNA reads TGTGCCAGCCGACGAGGGGTGAACACTGAAGCTTTCTTT. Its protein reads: CASRRGVNTEAFF.